The count of the clone carrying this TCR beta chain is one. The germline gene is not matched at one end of the junction; a read error may be the cause. CDR3 length: 15 amino acids. Germline CDR1 and CDR2: MNHNY and SVGAGI (reference sequence). TCRdb's table, derived via immunoSEQ multiplex PCR, lists solely in-frame clones and lacks some. The data contain over 450,000 clones, about 80% of them singletons. This specimen comes from a study of shared T cell receptors in the human thymus. The data were also submitted as part of a second study, on human thymus T cells. That source adds: Donors consisted of healthy Finnish infants (having corrective surgery for congenital heart defects). The thymus was resected at corrective cardiac surgery. There appeared to be biased usage of V and J genes in thymic and blood repertoires.

The J gene is TRBJ2-1, the V gene TRBV6-6; 9 positions agree with TRBD2. The sequencing input was thymocytes. This clonotype was sampled from a boy in the first two years of life with a congenital heart defect. The CDR3 nucleotides are TGTGCCAGCAGTCACTCTAGCGGGACCTACAATGAGCAGTTCTTC. This sequence encodes CASSHSSGTYNEQFF.